The clone carrying this T cell receptor (beta chain) is judged medium-sized (0.01 to 0.1%). As yet, its antigen is unknown. These data belong to a study of lung T cells in sarcoidosis with Löfgren's syndrome. As for the study in general: CD4+ T cells build up in sarcoidosis bronchoalveolar lavage fluid. Analyses focused on Löfgren's syndrome patients. The study, taken as a whole, reports: Shared TRAV12-1 and TRBV2 CDR3 motifs across Löfgren's syndrome patients reportedly suggested public CD4+ TCRs. The most expanded V genes in Löfgren's patients were reportedly TRAV12-1 and TRBV2.

TCRdb reprocessed the reads with MiXCR, giving one entry per CDR3 protein. The sample holds roughly 2,700 distinct CDR3 sequences, about 28% seen once. From germline, CDR1 is SNHLY and CDR2 FYNNEI. This CDR3 spans 13 amino acids. J was trimmed by 6 bases and V by 4 bases; bases with no gene match: 5. J is TRBJ2-5 and V is TRBV2; TRBD2 agrees at 7 bases. This sequence originates from a human donor with sarcoidosis (Löfgren's syndrome or another form), or a control subject (not recorded which). Input material: CD4+ T cells from bronchoalveolar lavage. CDR3 nucleotide sequence: TGTGCCAGCAGTGGAGGCGGGGGTCAGACCCAGTACTTC. This codes for CASSGGGGQTQYF.